One and the same sample provided the 32 T cell receptor beta chains below, sequenced in a study of blood T cell repertoires in COVID-19. Measured with immunoSEQ multiplex PCR; TCRdb has only the in-frame clones, and not every one. The sample contains roughly 130,000 clones, less than 85% of which appear only once. Material: peripheral blood. The receptors here all came from a woman aged 55-69 years with acute or convalescent COVID-19.

This chain connects TRBV12-3 or TRBV12-4 to TRBJ2-1; D not certain. The CDR3 is 13 residues long. V lost 2 bases and J lost 7, with 9 bases in between. The CDR3 spells CASSLSNSNEQFF. CDR3 coding DNA: TGTGCCAGCAGTTTAAGTAACAGTAATGAGCAGTTCTTC.

This clone has more than one count but fewer than ten. The chain combines TRBV7-6 with TRBJ1-4, with TRBD1 matching 8 bases. The CDR3 is 15 amino acids. The J segment lost 7 bases and the V segment lost 1 base, leaving 5 bases of the junction unmatched. Germline CDR1 SGHVS, CDR2 FNYEAQ. The CDR3 is CASSLGRGPGEKLFF. Written as DNA, the CDR3 is TGTGCCAGCAGCTTAGGCAGGGGGCCTGGTGAAAAACTGTTTTTT.

This clone has only one observation. J is TRBJ1-1 and V is TRBV5-1; D might be TRBD1 (6 bases). Trimming cost V 0 bases and J 3 bases, with 12 bases left between them. CDR1 is SGHRS, CDR2 YFSETQ, per germline. There are 15 residues in the CDR3. The CDR3, as DNA: TGCGCCAGCAGCTTGGCCGCTGGGGGCGACACTGAAGCTTTCTTT. It codes for CASSLAAGGDTEAFF.

V gene TRBV7-8 combines with J gene TRBJ1-2; no definite D call. The CDR3 loop spans 12 amino acids. Germline V gene lookup returns CDR1 SGHVS and CDR2 FQNEAQ. The germline V and J ends were trimmed by 3 bases and 10 bases, with 12 bases remaining between them. CDR3 DNA: TGTGCCAGCAGCTTGTCCCGGGTGGACTACACCTTC. It yields the protein CASSLSRVDYTF.

V usage is TRBV7-9 and J usage is TRBJ2-5, with TRBD1 as a possible D gene (6 bases). The V gene lost 4 bases and the J gene lost 2 bases, with 14 bases spanning the gap. Germline V gives CDR1 SEHNR, CDR2 FQNEAQ (reference sequence). CDR3 length: 15 amino acids. DNA for the CDR3: TGTGCCAGCAGCTCCCGGGACATTCGACAAGAGACCCAGTACTTC. Translation: CASSSRDIRQETQYF.

The chain uses TRBV6-5 and TRBJ1-1; D is undetermined. V was trimmed by 0 bases and J by 3 bases, leaving 14 bases between them. The CDR3 has 16 residues. The germline V gene encodes CDR1 MNHEY and CDR2 SVGAGI. As DNA, the CDR3 is TGTGCCAGCAGTTACTCATTGATGCAGTTGTACACTGAAGCTTTCTTT. The encoded protein is CASSYSLMQLYTEAFF.

V usage is TRBV7-6 and J usage is TRBJ2-5; the match to TRBD1 covers 7 bases. V shed 3 bases and J 5 bases; nucleotides not matched to a gene: 3. Germline V gene sequence: CDR1 SGHVS, CDR2 FNYEAQ. CDR3 length equals 13 residues. The CDR3 DNA sequence: TGTGCCAGCAGCTTGACCAGGGGGGAGACCCAGTACTTC. Amino acids: CASSLTRGETQYF. The whole variable domain, remainder taken from reference TRBV7-6 and TRBJ2-5, is GAGVSQSPRYKVTKRGQDVALRCDPISGHVSLYWYRQALGQGPEFLTYFNYEAQQDKSGLPNDRFSAERPEGSISTLTIQRTEQRDSAMYRCASSLTRGETQYFGPGTRLLVL.

The chain carries TRBV5-1 and TRBJ2-5; D is possibly TRBD1 (6 bases). The germline V gene has CDR1 SGHRS and CDR2 YFSETQ. Trimming stripped 2 bases from V and 4 bases from J, with 18 bases between. The length of the CDR3 is 16 residues. The CDR3 is CASSFRTGGWGETQYF. CDR3 nucleotides: TGCGCCAGCAGCTTTCGGACTGGGGGCTGGGGAGAGACCCAGTACTTC.

The V call is TRBV7-9, the J call TRBJ1-1; D is ambiguous. V lost 5 bases, J lost 1 base, and 11 bases lay in between. CDR1 and CDR2 from the germline V gene are SEHNR and FQNEAQ (reference sequence). This CDR3 comprises 14 residues. In DNA, the CDR3 is TGTGCCAGCAGCCGCGAGGTACAGAACACTGAAGCTTTCTTT. Translation gives CASSREVQNTEAFF.

The count of this clone is one. CDR3 loop: CASSPGGAGANVLTF. CDR3 bases: TGTGCCAGCAGCCCCGGGGGGGCTGGGGCCAACGTCCTGACTTTC. V gene TRBV7-3 combines with J gene TRBJ2-6, with 8 bases identical to TRBD2. CDR1 and CDR2 (germline): SGHTA, FQGTGA. Germline trimming cut 5 bases from V and 2 bases from J; bases unmatched to any gene: 2. The CDR3 consists of 15 residues.

The chain employs TRBV5-4 and TRBJ2-3; D perhaps matches TRBD1 (5 bases). V was trimmed by 7 bases and J by 0 bases, leaving 12 bases between them. Germline V gene data show CDR1 as SGHNT and CDR2 as YYREEE (reference sequence). This CDR3 region has 14 residues. CDR3 protein: CASGAMTSTDTQYF. The CDR3 nucleotides are TGTGCCAGCGGGGCCATGACAAGCACAGATACGCAGTATTTT.

V and J are TRBV11-2 and TRBJ2-5; tentative D call: TRBD1 (6 bases). Trimming shortened V by 5 bases and J by 5 bases, and 15 bases separated the two germline ends. The length of the CDR3 is 14 residues. Looked up from germline, CDR1 is SGHAT and CDR2 is FQNNGV. The CDR3 is CASSPRQVRETQYF. In nucleotides, the CDR3 is TGTGCCAGCAGCCCCCGACAGGTTCGGGAGACCCAGTACTTC.

This sequence joins TRBV2 and TRBJ1-5, with TRBD1 matching over 9 bases. Trimming took 5 bases from V and 7 from J; bases not matched to a gene: 15. The CDR3 extends over 17 amino acids. Germline lookup yields CDR1 SNHLY and CDR2 FYNNEI. Here the CDR3 reads CASSNSIDRGVGQPQHF. CDR3 nucleotide sequence: TGTGCCAGCAGTAACTCGATCGACAGGGGGGTCGGGCAGCCCCAGCATTTT. Drawing the rest from reference TRBV2 and TRBJ1-5, the complete variable domain is EPEVTQTPSHQVTQMGQEVILRCVPISNHLYFYWYRQILGQKVEFLVSFYNNEISEKSEIFDDQFSVERPDGSNFTLKIRSTKLEDSAMYFCASSNSIDRGVGQPQHFGDGTRLSIL.

This chain uses TRBV6-6 with TRBJ2-5, with 8 nucleotides matching TRBD1. V gave up 5 bases and J gave up 9 bases; unmatched junction bases: 20. This CDR3 contains 17 residues. Germline loops: CDR1 MNHNY, CDR2 SVGAGI (reference sequence). DNA for the CDR3: TGTGCCAGCAGTCCCCAACCGTACAGGGGGGAAAAGGTGGCCCAGTACTTC. This translates into CASSPQPYRGEKVAQYF.

The genes are TRBV6-5 and TRBJ2-5; D not resolved. The CDR3 consists of 13 residues. Germline CDR1 reads MNHEY; CDR2 reads SVGAGI. The V gene lost 6 bases and the J gene lost 2 bases, with 10 bases spanning the gap. Written as DNA, the CDR3 is TGTGCCAGCAGATCCTACGAACAAGAGACCCAGTACTTC. Translated, it gives CASRSYEQETQYF.

J is TRBJ1-2 and V is TRBV6-1; TRBD1 is a possible D gene (6 bases). Germline CDR1 MNHNS, CDR2 SASEGT. This CDR3 is built from 14 residues. V was cut by 3 bases and J by 4 bases, with 12 bases left in between. The DNA of the CDR3 is TGTGCCAGCAGTGAGGCGGGGGGCGGCTATGGCTACACCTTC. Translated, it gives CASSEAGGGYGYTF.

Only a few counts were recorded for this clone. This rearrangement joins TRBV27 to TRBJ1-2; D not certain. This CDR3 has 18 amino acids. Trimming shortened V by 0 bases and J by 4 bases, and 21 bases separated the two germline ends. The germline gives CDR1 MNHEY, CDR2 SMNVEV (reference sequence). The CDR3 sequence: CASSLSSPTAGSTYGYTF. CDR3 bases: TGTGCCAGCAGTTTATCCTCACCCACCGCCGGGTCCACCTATGGCTACACCTTC.

This clone was counted once. The chain is built from TRBV3-1 (or the pseudogene TRBV3-2) and TRBJ1-1; TRBD1 matches 7 bases. Germline V gene sequence: CDR1 LGHDT, CDR2 YNNKEL (reference sequence). There are 13 residues in the CDR3. V shed 4 bases, J shed 6 bases, and the junction held 5 bases outside the gene matches. The CDR3 coding sequence is TGTGCCAGCAGCCTCCGGACAGGAGCTGAAGCTTTCTTT. Amino acid sequence: CASSLRTGAEAFF.

The gene calls are TRBV3-1 (or the pseudogene TRBV3-2) and TRBJ1-4; tentatively, D is TRBD1 (5 bases). Germline CDR1 LGHDT, CDR2 YNNKEL (reference sequence). The CDR3 has 16 amino acids. V lost 2 bases and J lost 6, with 16 bases in between. DNA of the CDR3: TGTGCCAGCAGCCAAAGGCCAGGGCCCCTTGATGAAAAACTGTTTTTT. Its protein product is CASSQRPGPLDEKLFF.

This chain uses TRBV19 with TRBJ1-1; 10 bases fit TRBD1. The CDR3 sequence is 14 residues long. Per the germline V gene, CDR1 is LNHDA and CDR2 is SQIVND (reference sequence). J lost 2 bases, V lost 9 bases, and 6 bases had no gene match. CDR3 coding DNA: TGTGCCAGCCAGAGGACAGGGGGTAACACTGAAGCTTTCTTT. Translating it yields CASQRTGGNTEAFF.

CDR3 bases: TGTGCCAGCAGCTTGTGGTGGGGTGCGGGAACTGAAGCTTTCTTT. Its protein product is CASSLWWGAGTEAFF. The rearrangement links TRBV5-5 to TRBJ1-1, with no clear D. This CDR3 region has 15 residues. V lost 1 base, J lost 5 bases, and 15 bases lay in between. CDR1 SGHKS and CDR2 YYEKEE come from the germline V gene (reference sequence).

V gene TRBV2 combines with J gene TRBJ1-6; possible D gene TRBD1, 5 bases. CDR3 size: 13 residues. Per germline, CDR1 SNHLY and CDR2 FYNNEI. Trimming stripped 7 bases from V and 10 bases from J, with 14 bases between. The CDR3 DNA reads as TGTGCCAGCAACGTGGAGGGGTGGTCACCCCTCCACTTT. This codes for CASNVEGWSPLHF.

A few counts support this clone. V usage is TRBV9 and J usage is TRBJ2-3, with D perhaps TRBD2 (5 bases). V lost 4 bases, J lost 3 bases, and 18 bases lay in between. This CDR3 region has 16 residues. The germline gives CDR1 SGDLS, CDR2 YYNGEE. The CDR3 bases are TGTGCCAGCAGCCCAACAAGAGGGTATGGAACAGATACGCAGTATTTT. Translating it yields CASSPTRGYGTDTQYF.

This clone was observed a handful of times. This chain links TRBV2 with TRBJ2-3; possible D gene TRBD1, 6 bases. The CDR3 runs to 16 residues. The germline V gene encodes CDR1 SNHLY and CDR2 FYNNEI. Trimming removed 4 bases at V and 4 bases at J, with 18 bases between. The CDR3 DNA is TGTGCCAGCAGTGGGGGGCGACAGTGGAGTGCAGATACGCAGTATTTT. Residues: CASSGGRQWSADTQYF.

Here the CDR3 reads CASSLAAVDRNTDTQYF. CDR3 nucleotides: TGCGCCAGCAGCTTGGCCGCCGTTGACAGAAACACAGATACGCAGTATTTT. The chain carries TRBV5-1 and TRBJ2-3; D might be TRBD1 (5 bases). Germline V CDR1 and CDR2: SGHRS, YFSETQ. This CDR3 contains 17 residues. V dropped 0 bases and J dropped 2 bases, with 16 bases sitting between them.

This chain links TRBV21-1 with TRBJ1-1; the table's D call of TRBD1 was not tested on the DNA. TRBV21-1 is labeled a pseudogene. This CDR3 spans 18 amino acids. CDR3 bases: TGTGCCAGCAGCAAAAAGGAGACAGGGAGGTTAATGAACACTGAAGCTTTCTTT. Translated, it gives CASSKKETGRLMNTEAFF.

The chain links TRBV5-4 to TRBJ1-6; 9 bases are a match to TRBD1. CDR1 is SGHNT and CDR2 is YYREEE in the germline V gene (reference sequence). Trimming cost V 5 bases and J 6 bases; bases outside gene matches: 6. This CDR3 region has 15 residues. In DNA form, the CDR3 reads TGTGCCAGCAGTCCCGGGACAGGGTCTAATTCACCCCTCCACTTT. Translation: CASSPGTGSNSPLHF.

This clone appeared a single time. The V and J genes are TRBV30 and TRBJ1-6, with 8 bases aligning to TRBD1. CDR3 length equals 15 residues. The V gene's germline CDR1 is GTSNPN and CDR2 SVGIG (reference sequence). Trimming removed 7 bases from V and 7 bases from J; junction bases left unmatched: 12. CDR3 residues: CASRTGTLSNSPLHF. In DNA, the CDR3 is TGTGCCTCCAGGACAGGGACCCTTTCGAATTCACCCCTCCACTTT.

The rearrangement uses TRBV6-8 and TRBJ1-5; D is undetermined. Trimming took 5 bases from V and 7 from J, leaving 6 bases between them. Germline CDR1 reads MNHGY; CDR2 reads SAAAGT. The CDR3 covers 11 residues. This chain's CDR3 is CASSPGQPQHF. The CDR3 DNA sequence: TGTGCCAGCAGTCCGGGGCAGCCCCAGCATTTT.

The J gene is TRBJ2-7, the V gene TRBV10-3, with D possibly matching TRBD2 (5 bases). Trimming shortened V by 7 bases and J by 6 bases, and 16 bases separated the two germline ends. Germline CDR1 and CDR2: ENHRY and SYGVKD. This CDR3 is built from 13 residues. CDR3 protein: CAITRDTGVEQYF. The CDR3 DNA is TGTGCCATCACCCGGGATACGGGCGTCGAGCAGTACTTC.

The V and J genes are TRBV12-3 or TRBV12-4 and TRBJ1-5; TRBD1 is a possible D gene (5 bases). Trimming removed 3 bases from V and 8 bases from J, with 11 bases in between. There are 13 residues in the CDR3. The CDR3: CASSFGGGKPQHF. CDR3 in DNA: TGTGCCAGCAGTTTCGGGGGTGGAAAGCCCCAGCATTTT.

V gene TRBV30 combines with J gene TRBJ1-1; no clear D. The V end was cut by 3 bases, the J end by 4 bases, with 15 bases between. CDR1 is GTSNPN, CDR2 SVGIG, per germline (reference sequence). The CDR3 runs 14 residues. This CDR3 is CAWSIGFLGTEAFF. The CDR3 DNA follows: TGTGCCTGGAGCATTGGTTTCCTAGGCACTGAAGCTTTCTTT.